Shown below are 7 T cell receptor beta chains from a single sample sequenced in a study of shared clonotypes between healthy human individuals. Only in-frame clones appear in the TCRdb table, and some are missing; sequencing was by immunoSEQ multiplex PCR. The sample includes over a million clones, 75% to 80% of them seen just once. Sample: memory CD4+ T cells from PBMCs. Subset of the sample: CD45RA-negative fraction. The receptors shown here come from a man aged 18 to 35 in good health. Some clones in this sample may be carry-over from other donors' samples.

The chain employs TRBV15 and TRBJ2-7; no firm D call. The CDR3 is 13 residues long. From germline, CDR1 is LNHNV and CDR2 YYDKDF (reference sequence). Trimming shortened V by 6 bases and J by 7 bases, and 16 bases separated the two germline ends. The CDR3 protein is CATRILPRYEQYF. The CDR3 DNA reads TGTGCCACCAGGATACTACCGCGTTATGAGCAGTACTTC.

The chain recombines TRBV5-1 with TRBJ1-3; no reliable D call. This CDR3 spans 15 amino acids. V was clipped by 1 base and J by 0 bases, with 8 bases between them. The germline CDR1 and CDR2 sequences are SGHRS and YFSETQ. The CDR3 sequence: CASSLPGVSGNTIYF. DNA of the CDR3: TGCGCCAGCAGCTTGCCAGGCGTCTCTGGAAACACCATATATTTT.

The gene calls are TRBV5-1 and TRBJ2-7, with TRBD1 matching 8 bases. Germline loops: CDR1 SGHRS, CDR2 YFSETQ. The CDR3 has 16 amino acids. J lost 4 bases, V lost 4 bases, and 13 bases had no gene match. CDR3 DNA sequence: TGCGCCAGCAGCCCAGGAGGGACAGGCGATTTTTACGAGCAGTACTTC. Residues: CASSPGGTGDFYEQYF. Full variable domain (rest looked up from reference TRBV5-1 and TRBJ2-7): KAGVTQTPRYLIKTRGQQVTLSCSPISGHRSVSWYQQTPGQGLQFLFEYFSETQRNKGNFPGRFSGRQFSNSRSEMNVSTLELGDSALYLCASSPGGTGDFYEQYFGPGTRLTVT.

The chain recombines TRBV2 with TRBJ1-1, with D perhaps matching TRBD1 (5 bases). The CDR3 runs 14 residues. In germline, CDR1 is SNHLY, CDR2 FYNNEI. Trimming took 6 bases from V and 5 from J, leaving 16 bases between them. The CDR3 DNA follows: TGTGCCAGCAGCTTGGGACGCGGGGAGACTGAAGCTTTCTTT. Protein: CASSLGRGETEAFF. Variable domain in full (rest from reference TRBV2 and TRBJ1-1): EPEVTQTPSHQVTQMGQEVILRCVPISNHLYFYWYRQILGQKVEFLVSFYNNEISEKSEIFDDQFSVERPDGSNFTLKIRSTKLEDSAMYFCASSLGRGETEAFFGQGTRLTVV.

The chain employs TRBV2 and TRBJ2-7; 7 bases match TRBD2. Germline-derived CDR1 and CDR2 are SNHLY and FYNNEI. This CDR3 is 14 amino acids long. V trimming: 5 bases; J trimming: 4 bases; junction bases outside the gene matches: 8. The CDR3 sequence is CASSRDYEPYEQYF. CDR3 nucleotides: TGTGCCAGCAGTCGGGACTACGAGCCATACGAGCAGTACTTC.

The sample holds one count of this clone. The V gene is TRBV5-4, the J gene TRBJ2-1; 8 positions match TRBD2. This CDR3 contains 16 residues. The germline V gene encodes CDR1 SGHNT and CDR2 YYREEE (reference sequence). V shed 4 bases, J shed 2 bases, and the junction held 8 bases outside the gene matches. The DNA of the CDR3 is TGTGCCAGCAGCGCCCCCTCTAGCGGGCCCTACAATGAGCAGTTCTTC. It yields the protein CASSAPSSGPYNEQFF.

The CDR3 sequence is CASSWGRGQIETQYF. The CDR3, as DNA: TGTGCCAGCAGCTGGGGTCGCGGGCAAATTGAGACCCAGTACTTC. The chain joins TRBV5-4 to TRBJ2-5; D is possibly TRBD2 (5 bases). The CDR3 is 15 amino acids. Trimming took 3 bases from V and 5 from J, leaving 17 bases between them. Germline CDR1 reads SGHNT; CDR2 reads YYREEE (reference sequence).